This paragraph covers one T cell receptor (beta chain) sequence. Its target is unknown. Data came from immunoSEQ multiplex PCR; TCRdb stores just in-frame clones and leaves some out. Of about 6,100 clones listed, under 95% are singletons. V was pared by 6 bases and J by 7 bases, with 14 bases between. This CDR3 region has 13 residues. The germline gives CDR1 SGHNT, CDR2 YYREEE (reference sequence). This entry belongs to a study of regulatory and conventional T cells in RAG deficiency. The study's findings and limits: Patient subsets had shorter CDR3s; Omenn Treg-Tconv overlap exceeded 75%. Compared with controls, unique Treg TCR beta sequences dropped roughly 94-fold in Omenn syndrome and CID/AS.

RAG-deficient patients with SCID, Omenn syndrome, or combined immunodeficiency. This TCR came from a human donor with RAG deficiency presenting as severe combined immunodeficiency. Sequencing was carried out using CD8+ T cells sorted from blood. This chain links TRBV5-4 with TRBJ2-1, with D perhaps matching TRBD1 or TRBD2 (5 bases each). The CDR3 protein is CASTYWGKNEQFF. Here the CDR3 DNA reads TGTGCCAGCACCTATTGGGGGAAAAATGAGCAGTTCTTC. Full variable domain (outside the CDR3, taken from reference TRBV5-4 and TRBJ2-1): ETGVTQSPTHLIKTRGQQVTLRCSSQSGHNTVSWYQQALGQGPQFIFQYYREEENGRGNFPPRFSGLQFPNYSSELNVNALELDDSALYLCASTYWGKNEQFFGPGTRLTVL.